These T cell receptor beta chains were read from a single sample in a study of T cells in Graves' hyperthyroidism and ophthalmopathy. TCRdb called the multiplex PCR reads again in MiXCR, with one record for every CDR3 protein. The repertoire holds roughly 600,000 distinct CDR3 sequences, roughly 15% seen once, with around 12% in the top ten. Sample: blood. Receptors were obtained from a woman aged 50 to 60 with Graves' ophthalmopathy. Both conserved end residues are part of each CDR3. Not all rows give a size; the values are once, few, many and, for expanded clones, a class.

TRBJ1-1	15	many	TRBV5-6	CASSLIELMNTEAFF
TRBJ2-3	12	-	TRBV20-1	CSGVFGGRAKYF
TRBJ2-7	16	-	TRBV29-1	CSVSDYRGPASYEQYF
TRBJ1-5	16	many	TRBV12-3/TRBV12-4	CASSFSGGTSNQPQHF
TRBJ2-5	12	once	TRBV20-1	CGAKTVGKTQYF
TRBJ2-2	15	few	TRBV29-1	CSVGVAGSNTGELFF
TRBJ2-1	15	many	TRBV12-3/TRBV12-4	CASSLWNYLDNEQFF
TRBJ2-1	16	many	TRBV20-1	CSARALTSGGFNEQFF
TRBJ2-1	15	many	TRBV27	CASSSRDSYSNEQFF
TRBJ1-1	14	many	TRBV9	CASSVGAVNTEAFF
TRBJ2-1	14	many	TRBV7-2	CASSRGQGNNEQFF
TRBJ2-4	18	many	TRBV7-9	CASSLVRRTGGFKNIQYF
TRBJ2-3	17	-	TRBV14	CASSQEMSSISTDTQYF
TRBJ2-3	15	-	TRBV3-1	CASSQGSSETDTQYF
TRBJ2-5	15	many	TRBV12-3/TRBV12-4	CASSPGAAPQETQYF
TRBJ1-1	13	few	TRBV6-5	CASSYQQGSWAFF
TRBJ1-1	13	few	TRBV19	CASSSWTGTEAFF
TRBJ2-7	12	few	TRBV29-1	CSVRGGYYEQYF